This T cell receptor (beta chain) was profiled in a study of T cell repertoires in cytomegalovirus infection. Study as a whole: Alongside well-studied HLA-B-restricted CMV epitopes, recently identified HLA-C-restricted CMV epitopes were also used. TCR beta signatures that were public indicated CMV infection and matching HLA type.

TCRdb re-analysed the reads in MiXCR, keeping a single row per CDR3 protein. The sample carries around 900,000 distinct CDR3 sequences, approximately 32% recorded once. V dropped 2 bases and J dropped 8 bases, with 12 bases sitting between them. The germline V gene encodes CDR1 ENHRY and CDR2 SYGVKD. This CDR3 spans 13 amino acids. Details on this clonotype: The antigen remains unidentified.

This chain joins TRBV10-3 and TRBJ1-2; unclear D gene. The sample was cultured CD8+ T cells from PBMCs, taken from culture after CMV antigen stimulation. This TCR was sampled from a human donor in good health (CMV status not recorded). Some clones in this sample may be carry-over from other donors' samples. The CDR3 nucleotides read TGTGCCATCAGTGAGACATTGAATAGAGGCTACACCTTC. It codes for CAISETLNRGYTF.